This T cell receptor (beta chain) was sequenced during a study of early T cells in non-severe SARS-CoV-2 infection (dated by TCRdb to the early 2020s). The study in broad terms: Because TCR sequencing was done on bulk RNA from unsorted whole blood, the alpha and beta chains could not be paired. What the study reported, not specific to this receptor: VDJdb matching was skewed toward anti-spike CD8 responses and likely underestimated virus-specific expansions, missing private and CD4 specificities.

This clonotype showed up many times. Its antigen specificity is not known. There are no base qualities to consult, and no much larger clone falls within one base. Set within a cohort of healthcare workers in London, UK, this nested case-control study involved weekly PCR testing of nasopharyngeal swabs along with blood sampling. Healthcare workers were recruited during the week of the UK lockdown, between 23 and 31 March 2020, and followed weekly for up to roughly 15 weeks. V is pruned by 1 base and J by 6 bases, leaving 12 bases of the junction without a gene match. Via the germline V gene, CDR1 is SGHAT and CDR2 FQNNGV. From the cysteine through the phenylalanine, the CDR3 covers 17 amino acids. Of the read, only the CDR3 DNA is kept; its 51 bases are in frame from base 1. Library prep was done by 5' RACE. Instrument used: NextSeq 500. Unique molecular identifiers were attached to individual cDNA molecules in the TCR library protocol so that sequencing error and PCR bias could be corrected. Both TCR alpha and beta chains were sequenced, and tight co-correlation was observed between alpha and beta sequence abundances in each sample. Per the original workflow: Decombinator V4 was used to annotate TCR sequences for V gene, J gene and CDR3. Expanded TCRs were defined as changing significantly between any two time points under a Poisson model with p below 0.0001. Abundances of TCRs were expressed as counts per million after normalisation to the total number of TCRs sequenced in each sample. TRAV1-2 paired with TRAJ12, TRAJ20 or TRAJ33 defined MAIT TCRs, while TRAV10 paired with TRAJ18 defined iNKT TCRs. VDJdb, accessed 1 November 2021, was searched for CMV, EBV and SARS-CoV-2 annotated TCRs, excluding TCRs annotated for multiple antigens. Using fastp at Q25 and MiXCR, TCRdb reprocessed the public reads and kept productive beta chains. Entries that share a CDR3 protein sequence are merged under the most common genes and DNA. The V and J calls and clone size are TCRdb's, not the authors'. Here the sample has around 49,000 distinct CDR3 sequences; more than 9% occur a single time. Of the sample, about a fifth falls within the top ten clones.

The sequence derives from an adult who was a healthcare worker with PCR-confirmed SARS-CoV-2 infection or an uninfected control (not recorded which). The sample was whole blood. The chain is assembled from TRBV11-2 and TRBJ2-1; 7 junctional bases match TRBD2. The DNA sequence reads TGTGCCAGCAGCTTAGTTCGTCGGGCGGGAGTTCCCAATGAGCAGTTCTTC. This gives the protein CASSLVRRAGVPNEQFF.